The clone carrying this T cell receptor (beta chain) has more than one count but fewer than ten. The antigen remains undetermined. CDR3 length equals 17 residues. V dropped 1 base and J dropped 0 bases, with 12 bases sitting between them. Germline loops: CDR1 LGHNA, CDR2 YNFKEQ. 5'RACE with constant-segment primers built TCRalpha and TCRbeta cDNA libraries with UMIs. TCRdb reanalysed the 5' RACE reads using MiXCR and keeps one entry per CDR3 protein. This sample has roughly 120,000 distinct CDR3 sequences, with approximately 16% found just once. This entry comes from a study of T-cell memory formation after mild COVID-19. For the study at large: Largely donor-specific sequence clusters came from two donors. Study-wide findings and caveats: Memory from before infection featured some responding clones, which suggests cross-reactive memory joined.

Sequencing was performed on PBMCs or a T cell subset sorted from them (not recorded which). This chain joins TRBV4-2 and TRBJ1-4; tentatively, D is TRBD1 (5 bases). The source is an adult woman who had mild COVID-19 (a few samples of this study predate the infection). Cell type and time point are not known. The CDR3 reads CASSQVGLGATNEKLFF. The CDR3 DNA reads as TGTGCCAGCAGCCAAGTGGGATTAGGGGCAACTAATGAAAAACTGTTTTTT.